This T cell receptor beta chain was identified during a study of blood T cell repertoires in COVID-19. Background on the study: Samples came from the United States, Italy and Spain, spanning acute and convalescent COVID-19. PBMCs, B-cell-depleted T cells, or T cells were the source of the cDNA or gDNA that made up the material.

Original analysis: Reference gene primer amplification gave estimated nucleated cell counts. Libraries were prepared by immunoSEQ multiplex PCR; TCRdb keeps only in-frame clonotypes and omits some of them. The V and J calls and clone size are taken from that table; D and trimming were inferred from the DNA. This table has 120,000 to 150,000 clones, roughly 86% appearing once. The CDR3 is 13 residues long. The germline CDR1 and CDR2 sequences are SGHTA and FQGNSA. V was shortened by 4 bases and J by 4 bases, with 10 bases between the two germline ends. What was sequenced was peripheral blood. The chain employs TRBV7-2 and TRBJ1-2, with D possibly being TRBD1 (5 bases). This sequence was found in a middle-aged man with active or convalescent COVID-19. CDR3 sequence reads: CASSSGGTYGYTF. CDR3 DNA sequence: TGTGCCAGCAGCTCGGGGGGGACCTATGGCTACACCTTC.